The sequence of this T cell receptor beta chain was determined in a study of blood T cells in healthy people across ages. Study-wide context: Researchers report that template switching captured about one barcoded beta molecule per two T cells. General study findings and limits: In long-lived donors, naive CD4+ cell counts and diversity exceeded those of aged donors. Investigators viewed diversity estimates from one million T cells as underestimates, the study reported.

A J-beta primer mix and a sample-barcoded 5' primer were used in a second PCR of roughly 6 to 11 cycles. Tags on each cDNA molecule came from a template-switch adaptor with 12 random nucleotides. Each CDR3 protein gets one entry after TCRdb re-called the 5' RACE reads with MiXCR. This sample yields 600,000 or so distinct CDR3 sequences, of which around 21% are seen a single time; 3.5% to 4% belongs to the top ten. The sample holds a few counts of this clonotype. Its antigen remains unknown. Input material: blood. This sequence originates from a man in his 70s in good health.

The CDR3 region has the DNA TGTGCCAGCAGCCAAATACAGGGAAATGAGCAGTTCTTC. Protein product: CASSQIQGNEQFF. V is TRBV3-1 and J is TRBJ2-1; possibly TRBD1 for D (6 bases). Germline V CDR1 and CDR2: LGHDT, YNNKEL (reference sequence). V was clipped by 2 bases and J by 7 bases, with 9 bases between them. There are 13 residues in the CDR3.